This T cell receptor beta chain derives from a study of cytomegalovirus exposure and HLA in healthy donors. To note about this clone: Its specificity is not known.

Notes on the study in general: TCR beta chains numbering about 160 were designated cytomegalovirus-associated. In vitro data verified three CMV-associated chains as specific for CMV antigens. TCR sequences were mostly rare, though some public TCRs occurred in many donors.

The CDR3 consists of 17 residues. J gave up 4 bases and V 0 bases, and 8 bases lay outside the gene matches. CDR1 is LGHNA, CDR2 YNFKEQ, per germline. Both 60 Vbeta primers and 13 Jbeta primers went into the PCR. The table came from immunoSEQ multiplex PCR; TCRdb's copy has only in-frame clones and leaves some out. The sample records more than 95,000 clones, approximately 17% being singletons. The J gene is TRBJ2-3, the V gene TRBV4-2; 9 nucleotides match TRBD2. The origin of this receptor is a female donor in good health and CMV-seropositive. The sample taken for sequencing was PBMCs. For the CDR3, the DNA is TGTGCCAGCAGCCAAGATGCCCGGGGACTAGCCGCAGATACGCAGTATTTT. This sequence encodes CASSQDARGLAADTQYF.